The 24 T cell receptor beta chains below were found in one sample sequenced in a study of neurological immune-mediated disorders (dated by TCRdb to the late 2010s). Library preparation was by 5' RACE. The instrument given in TCRdb is Illumina HiSeq 2500. The public reads were run again by TCRdb, first through fastp at Q25 and then through MiXCR, and only productive beta chains were kept. CDR3 protein sequences are deduplicated, and each keeps its most common genes and DNA. The sample table shows 90,000 to 100,000 distinct CDR3 sequences, and roughly 3.5% are seen once. The ten largest make up around 6% of the sample. Sequencing was performed on PBMCs. The receptors here all came from a young woman with multiple sclerosis.

This clonotype was detected a few times. J is TRBJ2-2 and V is TRBV12-3 or TRBV12-4; 8 bases fit TRBD1. The V and J ends lost 6 bases and 4 bases, in that order; junction bases with no gene match: 7. The CDR3 runs 15 residues. CDR3 protein: CASRRQGWSTGELFF. The CDR3 nucleotides read TGTGCCAGCAGAAGACAGGGGTGGAGCACCGGGGAGCTGTTTTTT.

This clonotype has at least ten counts. This rearrangement joins TRBV20-1 to TRBJ2-2; a weak D match, TRBD1 (6 bases). V was pared by 0 bases and J by 2 bases, with 10 bases between. The CDR3 has 15 residues. CDR1 is DFQATT and CDR2 is SNEGSKA in the germline V gene (reference sequence). The CDR3, as DNA: TGCAGTGCTAGAGACGGCAGGGGCAACACCGGGGAGCTGTTTTTT. As protein: CSARDGRGNTGELFF.

This clonotype was seen repeatedly, ten times or more. The V gene is TRBV12-3 or TRBV12-4, the J gene TRBJ2-7; 11 nucleotides line up with TRBD2. The CDR3 consists of 16 residues. V lost 6 bases to trimming and J lost 7 bases; unmatched junction nucleotides: 14. The CDR3 DNA reads TGTGCCAGCAGCCTGACTACTAGCGGGAGAAACCGAGAGCAGTACTTC. Its translation is CASSLTTSGRNREQYF.

This clonotype was counted many times. This sequence joins TRBV7-2 and TRBJ2-3; perhaps TRBD2 as D (7 bases). Trimming took 2 bases from V and 4 from J, leaving 16 bases between them. From germline, CDR1 is SGHTA and CDR2 FQGNSA. This CDR3 comprises 16 residues. The CDR3 spells CASSLSSGRGADTQYF. The CDR3 DNA reads as TGTGCCAGCAGCTTATCTAGCGGTAGGGGGGCAGATACGCAGTATTTT.

This clonotype occurred many times. This chain links TRBV4-3 with TRBJ1-5, with D possibly TRBD1 on 6 matching bases. The ends were cut back, 4 bases at V and 9 bases at J, with 13 bases in the middle. This CDR3 is built from 13 residues. Germline V lookup: CDR1 LGHNA, CDR2 YSLEER. The CDR3 DNA is TGCGCCAGCAGCCCTGACAGGTATCGGCCCCAGCATTTT. Residues: CASSPDRYRPQHF.

This clonotype was seen ten or more times. The V and J genes are TRBV15 and TRBJ1-4, with 10 bases identical to TRBD1. The junction had 10 bases not matched to a gene; V was cut back by 3 bases and J by 9 bases. The length of the CDR3 is 16 residues. Germline CDR1 is LNHNV and CDR2 is YYDKDF (reference sequence). Written as DNA, the CDR3 is TGTGCCACCAGCAGCCACGCGGGACAGGGGTTAAAAAAACTGTTTTTT. The encoded protein is CATSSHAGQGLKKLFF. Drawing the rest from reference TRBV15 and TRBJ1-4, the complete variable domain is DAMVIQNPRYQVTQFGKPVTLSCSQTLNHNVMYWYQQKSSQAPKLLFHYYDKDFNNEADTPDNFQSRRPNTSFCFLDIRSPGLGDTAMYLCATSSHAGQGLKKLFFGSGTQLSVL.

This clonotype was detected many times. The rearrangement links TRBV25-1 to TRBJ2-2, with no clear D. CDR3 size: 15 residues. Deletions cut 5 bases from V and 6 bases from J, with 16 bases between. The germline gives CDR1 MGHDK, CDR2 SYGVNS. The CDR3 sequence: CASSSSTRKSGELFF. DNA of the CDR3: TGTGCCAGCAGTTCCTCGACCCGAAAGTCCGGGGAGCTGTTTTTT.

Many counts were recorded for this clonotype. The V call is TRBV27, the J call TRBJ1-4, with 12 nucleotides matching TRBD1. V lost 4 bases to trimming and J lost 7 bases; unmatched junction nucleotides: 7. This CDR3 region has 16 residues. CDR1 is MNHEY and CDR2 is SMNVEV in the germline V gene (reference sequence). The CDR3, as DNA: TGTGCCAGCAGTTCCGGGACAGGGGGCCTTTTTGAAAAACTGTTTTTT. Its translation is CASSSGTGGLFEKLFF.

In this sample, this clonotype turned up many times. J is TRBJ2-7 and V is TRBV12-3 or TRBV12-4, with 9 bases identical to TRBD2. The V segment lost 8 bases and the J segment 3 bases; nucleotides outside the gene matches: 8. The CDR3 contains 14 residues. CDR3 DNA sequence: TGTGCCAGCGCTACCGGGACTAGCTTCTACGAGCAGTACTTC. It is translated as CASATGTSFYEQYF.

This clonotype was detected many times. The chain joins TRBV30 to TRBJ1-1, with D uncertain. The germline CDR1 and CDR2 sequences are GTSNPN and SVGIG (reference sequence). V gave up 1 base and J gave up 9 bases, with 21 bases separating them. The length of the CDR3 is 15 residues. CDR3 bases: TGTGCCTGGAGTGCCCCCGGAAGTGTACCCAGTAAAGCTTTCTTT. Protein: CAWSAPGSVPSKAFF. Filled out from reference TRBV30 and TRBJ1-1, the complete variable domain reads SQTIHQWPATLVQPVGSPLSLECTVEGTSNPNLYWYRQAAGRGLQLLFYSVGIGQISSEVPQNLSASRPQDRQFILSSKKLLLSDSGFYLCAWSAPGSVPSKAFFGQGTRLTVV.

V and J are TRBV5-1 and TRBJ2-1; 7 positions agree with TRBD1. J lost 8 bases, V lost 4 bases, and 3 bases had no gene match. The CDR3 is made up of 12 amino acids. The germline V gene has CDR1 SGHRS and CDR2 YFSETQ. For the CDR3, the DNA is TGCGCCAGCAGCGCAACAGGGGATGAGCAGTTCTTC. Translating it yields CASSATGDEQFF.

This clonotype was observed at least ten times. The rearrangement uses TRBV20-1 and TRBJ2-1, with D perhaps matching TRBD1 (6 bases). The length of the CDR3 is 12 residues. Trimming took 4 bases from V and 8 from J, leaving 12 bases between them. Germline values: CDR1 DFQATT, CDR2 SNEGSKA (reference sequence). The CDR3 is CSATYRAYEQFF. Written as DNA, the CDR3 is TGCAGTGCTACTTACAGGGCATATGAGCAGTTCTTC.

Concerning this clonotype itself: Possible read error: a much larger clone is one base away. The genes are TRBV6-2 or TRBV6-3 and TRBJ2-7; 9 positions match TRBD2. The J segment lost 6 bases and the V segment lost 6 bases, leaving 12 bases of the junction unmatched. CDR3 length: 15 residues. CDR1 is MNHEY and CDR2 is SVGEGT in the germline V gene. The CDR3 DNA sequence: TGTGCCAGCAGCACCCAGGTAGCGGGAGAACGCGAGCAGTACTTC. Residues: CASSTQVAGEREQYF.

This clonotype was counted at least ten times. The V and J genes are TRBV12-3 or TRBV12-4 and TRBJ2-1; 13 bases fit TRBD2. Unmatched junction bases numbered 7, after V lost 5 bases and J lost 9 bases. The CDR3 runs to 15 residues. The CDR3 loop reads CASSLGLAGVSEQFF. Here the CDR3 DNA reads TGTGCCAGCAGTCTAGGACTAGCGGGAGTAAGTGAGCAGTTCTTC.

This clonotype has a count of ten or more. The gene calls are TRBV6-5 and TRBJ2-7, with D perhaps TRBD1 or TRBD2 (5 bases each). Trimming cost V 2 bases and J 3 bases, with 14 bases left between them. The germline CDR1 and CDR2 sequences are MNHEY and SVGAGI. This CDR3 contains 15 residues. CDR3 in DNA: TGTGCCAGCAGTTACCTGGGACCCGCCGGCTACGAGCAGTACTTC. Protein product: CASSYLGPAGYEQYF.

This clonotype was observed at least ten times. CDR3 DNA sequence: TGTGCCAGCAGCTTAGCGCCCGGGGGCAATGGCTACACCTTC. It yields the protein CASSLAPGGNGYTF. The gene calls are TRBV7-2 and TRBJ1-2; maybe TRBD1 (6 bases). V dropped 0 bases and J dropped 6 bases, with 11 bases sitting between them. The CDR3 length is 14 residues. Germline CDR1 and CDR2: SGHTA and FQGNSA.

This clonotype was seen repeatedly, ten times or more. The chain recombines TRBV4-2 with TRBJ2-7, with 10 bases lining up with TRBD2. The CDR3 totals 17 residues. CDR1 LGHNA and CDR2 YNFKEQ come from the germline V gene. The V gene end was trimmed by 0 bases and the J gene end by 1 base; junction bases not matched to a gene: 6. The CDR3 spells CASSQESGTSVSYEQYF. CDR3 bases: TGTGCCAGCAGCCAAGAATCAGGGACTAGCGTGTCCTACGAGCAGTACTTC.

In this sample, this clonotype turned up many times. The chain combines TRBV10-1 with TRBJ2-3, with TRBD2 identical over 8 bases. The length of the CDR3 is 16 residues. Germline V lookup: CDR1 WNHNN, CDR2 SYGVQD (reference sequence). J was trimmed by 6 bases and V by 1 base; bases with no gene match: 9. This CDR3 is CASSELISGVFDTQYF. The CDR3 DNA follows: TGCGCCAGCAGTGAGTTAATTAGCGGGGTTTTTGATACGCAGTATTTT.

This clonotype was observed at least ten times. The chain employs TRBV5-1 and TRBJ2-5; TRBD2 is a possible D gene (7 bases). Germline-derived CDR1 and CDR2 are SGHRS and YFSETQ. V lost 0 bases to trimming and J lost 4 bases, with 13 bases between them. CDR3 length: 15 amino acids. In DNA form, the CDR3 reads TGCGCCAGCAGCTTGGAACTCGCGGGGGCAGAGACCCAGTACTTC. Protein product: CASSLELAGAETQYF. The full variable domain, with the rest looked up from reference TRBV5-1 and TRBJ2-5, is KAGVTQTPRYLIKTRGQQVTLSCSPISGHRSVSWYQQTPGQGLQFLFEYFSETQRNKGNFPGRFSGRQFSNSRSEMNVSTLELGDSALYLCASSLELAGAETQYFGPGTRLLVL.

This clonotype was detected ten times or more. The V gene is TRBV28, the J gene TRBJ2-5; D is unclear. CDR1 is MDHEN and CDR2 is SYDVKM in the germline V gene. The V and J ends lost 2 bases and 7 bases respectively, with 17 bases between them. The length of the CDR3 is 15 residues. The CDR3 here is CASSLNGPKVSTQYF. Here the CDR3 DNA reads TGTGCCAGCAGTTTAAATGGCCCAAAGGTGTCGACCCAGTACTTC.

The sample holds many counts of this clonotype. J is TRBJ2-3 and V is TRBV29-1; no firm D call. This CDR3 region has 12 residues. Germline CDR1 is SQVTM and CDR2 is ANQGSEA. Trimming stripped 1 base from V and 6 bases from J, with 8 bases between. This CDR3 is CSVEAGSDTQYF. DNA of the CDR3: TGCAGCGTTGAAGCTGGATCGGATACGCAGTATTTT.

The sample holds many counts of this clonotype. V and J are TRBV5-1 and TRBJ2-5; 8 nucleotides align to TRBD1. This CDR3 spans 16 amino acids. CDR1 is SGHRS and CDR2 is YFSETQ in the germline V gene. The junction had 10 bases not matched to a gene; V was cut back by 0 bases and J by 6 bases. In DNA, the CDR3 is TGCGCCAGCAGCTTGGGGGCAGGGGGCGCAAAGAAGACCCAGTACTTC. Translating it yields CASSLGAGGAKKTQYF.

This clonotype was seen repeatedly, ten times or more. This chain uses TRBV29-1 with TRBJ1-3; D is unresolved. The germline V gene has CDR1 SQVTM and CDR2 ANQGSEA. The CDR3 consists of 14 residues. Trimming pared 7 bases from V and 0 bases from J, leaving 13 bases between. CDR3 in DNA: TGCAGCGCCGGGTGGGGAGACTCTGGAAACACCATATATTTT. It is translated as CSAGWGDSGNTIYF. Supplemented by reference TRBV29-1 and TRBJ1-3, the full variable domain reads SAVISQKPSRDICQRGTSLTIQCQVDSQVTMMFWYRQQPGQSLTLIATANQGSEATYESGFVIDKFPISRPNLTFSTLTVSNMSPEDSSIYLCSAGWGDSGNTIYFGEGSWLTVV.

This clonotype was found many times. J is TRBJ2-7 and V is TRBV2; TRBD2 matches at 11 bases. The CDR3 consists of 15 residues. Unmatched junction bases numbered 2, after V lost 4 bases and J lost 0 bases. CDR1 and CDR2 from the germline V gene are SNHLY and FYNNEI. CDR3 residues: CASSASGRNSYEQYF. The CDR3 nucleotides are TGTGCCAGCAGTGCTAGCGGGAGGAACTCCTACGAGCAGTACTTC.